A single sample is the source of the 25 T cell receptor beta chains below, sequenced in a study of OX40 agonist ivuxolimab in advanced cancers. TCRdb keeps only in-frame clones here, not all; method: immunoSEQ multiplex PCR. The repertoire consists of roughly 40,000 clones, with about nine tenths occurring once and the leading ten covering approximately 16%. Sample: CD4+ or CD8+ T cells sorted from blood, taken in a trial of the OX40 agonist ivuxolimab. The origin of the receptors is an adult with an advanced solid tumor such as melanoma, head and neck, liver or kidney cancer.

This chain links TRBV5-1 with TRBJ2-1, with 8 bases fitting TRBD2. Per the germline V gene, CDR1 is SGHRS and CDR2 is YFSETQ. Germline trimming cut 2 bases from V and 7 bases from J; bases unmatched to any gene: 11. This CDR3 spans 16 amino acids. For the CDR3, the DNA is TGCGCCAGCAGCTTAGATACAGGACTAGCTCTGAATGAGCAGTTCTTC. It specifies CASSLDTGLALNEQFF.

The rearrangement uses TRBV28 and TRBJ2-1, with TRBD1 matching 7 bases. The CDR3 runs to 17 residues. From germline, CDR1 is MDHEN and CDR2 SYDVKM. Losses at the gene ends were 5 bases for V and 6 bases for J; bases not matched to a gene: 16. The CDR3 bases are TGTGCCAGCAGTCCTGACCTGTACAGGGGAACCGGCAATGAGCAGTTCTTC. This encodes CASSPDLYRGTGNEQFF.

The chain recombines TRBV9 with TRBJ2-1; no clear D. Deletions cut 4 bases from V and 7 bases from J, with 9 bases between. Germline V gene lookup returns CDR1 SGDLS and CDR2 YYNGEE. CDR3 length: 12 residues. DNA for the CDR3: TGTGCCAGCAGCCCAGGATGGAATGAGCAGTTCTTC. It translates to CASSPGWNEQFF. Using reference TRBV9 and TRBJ2-1 for the parts outside the CDR3, the full variable domain is DSGVTQTPKHLITATGQRVTLRCSPRSGDLSVYWYQQSLDQGLQFLIQYYNGEERAKGNILERFSAQQFPDLHSELNLSSLELGDSALYFCASSPGWNEQFFGPGTRLTVL.

In regard to this clone: Compared with germline, one end of the junction differs, possibly owing to a read error. The chain combines TRBV5-5 with TRBJ1-3; no firm D call. The germline CDR1 and CDR2 sequences are SGHKS and YYEKEE (reference sequence). There are 15 residues in the CDR3. CDR3 bases: TGTGCCAGCAGCTTGGGGACCCTCTCTGGAAACACCATGTATTTT. Protein: CASSLGTLSGNTMYF.

The rearrangement uses TRBV5-4 and TRBJ2-1, with D tentatively TRBD2 (5 bases). The V and J ends lost 1 base and 6 bases respectively, with 11 bases between them. The CDR3 runs to 14 residues. Germline loops: CDR1 SGHNT, CDR2 YYREEE (reference sequence). The CDR3 region is CASSLSASSNEQFF. CDR3 DNA: TGTGCCAGCAGCTTGTCTGCTAGCAGCAATGAGCAGTTCTTC. The variable domain in full, completed from reference TRBV5-4 and TRBJ2-1, reads ETGVTQSPTHLIKTRGQQVTLRCSSQSGHNTVSWYQQALGQGPQFIFQYYREEENGRGNFPPRFSGLQFPNYSSELNVNALELDDSALYLCASSLSASSNEQFFGPGTRLTVL.

The chain joins TRBV7-2 to TRBJ2-3, with unresolved D. The ends were cut back, 0 bases at V and 0 bases at J, with 10 bases in the middle. Per germline, CDR1 SGHTA and CDR2 FQGNSA. The CDR3 sequence is 16 residues long. CDR3 region: CASSLAPDFSTDTQYF. CDR3 DNA sequence: TGTGCCAGCAGCTTAGCACCGGATTTTAGCACAGATACGCAGTATTTT.

The CDR3 loop is CASSGSGRLEAFF. The CDR3 DNA reads TGTGCCAGCAGTGGATCGGGACGGCTTGAAGCTTTCTTT. The chain is built from TRBV28 and TRBJ1-1; D may be TRBD1 (5 bases). Germline loops: CDR1 MDHEN, CDR2 SYDVKM. Trimming took 5 bases from V and 7 from J, leaving 14 bases between them. The length of the CDR3 is 13 residues.

This sequence joins TRBV7-9 and TRBJ2-7; D possibly corresponds to TRBD1 (6 bases). Germline V gene sequence: CDR1 SEHNR, CDR2 FQNEAQ (reference sequence). Trimming removed 6 bases at V and 0 bases at J, with 12 bases between. The CDR3 runs 14 residues. The CDR3 DNA sequence: TGTGCCAGCAGACAACAGGGTTCCTCCTACGAGCAGTACTTC. Translating it yields CASRQQGSSYEQYF.

The rearrangement uses TRBV10-1 and TRBJ1-4; tentatively, D is TRBD1 (5 bases). The V and J ends lost 4 bases and 8 bases respectively, with 23 bases between them. There are 17 residues in the CDR3. Germline CDR1 WNHNN, CDR2 SYGVQD (reference sequence). CDR3 in amino acids: CASSVGGWAGVGEKLFF. CDR3 DNA sequence: TGCGCCAGCAGTGTGGGGGGTTGGGCTGGGGTTGGCGAAAAACTGTTTTTT.

The genes are TRBV6-6 and TRBJ2-7, with D possibly called TRBD1 or TRBD2 (5 bases each). From germline, CDR1 is MNHNY and CDR2 SVGAGI (reference sequence). V lost 6 bases, J lost 2 bases, and 14 bases lay in between. The CDR3 is made up of 14 amino acids. CDR3 DNA sequence: TGTGCCAGCAGCCCCGGGACGGCTACCTACGAGCAGTACTTC. Its protein product is CASSPGTATYEQYF.

The V call is TRBV19, the J call TRBJ2-1; 7 positions match TRBD2. The CDR3 totals 16 residues. CDR1 is LNHDA and CDR2 is SQIVND in the germline V gene (reference sequence). Trimming cost V 3 bases and J 7 bases; bases outside gene matches: 12. CDR3 DNA sequence: TGTGCCAGTAGTATTAGAGGCGGGAGTGATGGGAATGAGCAGTTCTTC. It translates to CASSIRGGSDGNEQFF.

The rearrangement uses TRBV7-9 and TRBJ2-7; D uncertain. Germline-derived CDR1 and CDR2 are SEHNR and FQNEAQ (reference sequence). The CDR3 spans 13 residues. Trimming pared 4 bases from V and 3 bases from J, leaving 10 bases between. CDR3 protein: CASSSNLDYEQYF. As DNA, the CDR3 is TGTGCCAGCAGCTCAAACTTGGACTACGAGCAGTACTTC.

This chain uses TRBV19 with TRBJ1-5; D not certain. With 7 bases removed from V and 0 bases from J, the gap between germline ends came to 13 bases. CDR1 and CDR2 from the germline V gene are LNHDA and SQIVND (reference sequence). The CDR3 contains 15 residues. The CDR3 DNA follows: TGTGCCAGTAATGGCAGGCCATATAGCAATCAGCCCCAGCATTTT. This translates into CASNGRPYSNQPQHF.

This rearrangement joins TRBV28 to TRBJ2-1; D perhaps matches TRBD2 (5 bases). V was shortened by 6 bases and J by 7 bases, with 13 bases between the two germline ends. Germline CDR1 reads MDHEN; CDR2 reads SYDVKM. The CDR3 covers 13 residues. CDR3 region: CASSLRGSNEQFF. The CDR3 DNA follows: TGTGCCAGCAGCCTCCGGGGTTCGAATGAGCAGTTCTTC. The complete variable domain, with remaining parts taken from reference TRBV28 and TRBJ2-1, reads DVKVTQSSRYLVKRTGEKVFLECVQDMDHENMFWYRQDPGLGLRLIYFSYDVKMKEKGDIPEGYSVSREKKERFSLILESASTNQTSMYLCASSLRGSNEQFFGPGTRLTVL.

This chain joins TRBV4-1 and TRBJ1-2; D ambiguous. Per germline, CDR1 MGHRA and CDR2 YSYEKL. Trimming took off 0 bases at V and 3 bases at J, with 11 bases between the two ends. The CDR3 is 15 residues long. CDR3 region: CASSQDPDTYYGYTF. DNA for the CDR3: TGCGCCAGCAGCCAAGATCCAGACACCTACTATGGCTACACCTTC.

V is TRBV5-8 and J is TRBJ1-5; D is undetermined. The CDR3 is 15 residues long. Germline V gene sequence: CDR1 SGHTS, CDR2 YDEGEE. V lost 2 bases and J 3 bases, leaving 12 bases between the germline ends. CDR3 coding DNA: TGTGCCAGCAGCTTTCATTTGGAGGACAATCAGCCCCAGCATTTT. It is translated as CASSFHLEDNQPQHF. Using reference TRBV5-8 and TRBJ1-5 for the parts outside the CDR3, the full variable domain is EAGVTQSPTHLIKTRGQQATLRCSPISGHTSVYWYQQALGLGLQFLLWYDEGEERNRGNFPPRFSGRQFPNYSSELNVNALELEDSALYLCASSFHLEDNQPQHFGDGTRLSIL.

CDR3 nucleotides: TGTGCCAGCATCGGGGATAGCAATCAGCCCCAGCATTTT. Translation gives CASIGDSNQPQHF. The V and J genes are TRBV2 and TRBJ1-5, with D hard to call. CDR1 and CDR2 (germline): SNHLY, FYNNEI. The germline V and J ends were trimmed by 7 bases and 0 bases, with 7 bases remaining between them. This CDR3 comprises 13 residues.

The V and J genes are TRBV7-2 and TRBJ1-4; possible D gene TRBD1, 6 bases. The V gene lost 5 bases and the J gene lost 3 bases, with 16 bases spanning the gap. The CDR3 contains 16 residues. The germline CDR1 and CDR2 sequences are SGHTA and FQGNSA. The CDR3 nucleotides read TGTGCCAGCAGCAGGAGGGGGGTCGGGGCTAATGAAAAACTGTTTTTT. Residues: CASSRRGVGANEKLFF.

This clone was seen once. The V call is TRBV7-3, the J call TRBJ2-7, with a possible D match to TRBD2 (6 bases). CDR3 length: 15 amino acids. Trimming stripped 4 bases from V and 6 bases from J, with 19 bases between. Germline V gene lookup returns CDR1 SGHTA and CDR2 FQGTGA. In nucleotides, the CDR3 is TGTGCCAGCAGCTCCGACGCGACTAGTATGCGCGAGCAGTACTTC. Protein product: CASSSDATSMREQYF.

The chain couples TRBV19 to TRBJ2-7; D possibly corresponds to TRBD1 (5 bases). CDR1 and CDR2 from the germline V gene are LNHDA and SQIVND (reference sequence). The CDR3 is made up of 14 amino acids. The V end lost 4 bases, the J end lost 3 bases, and 13 bases lay between the germline ends. The chain's CDR3 is CASSTSGMDYEQYF. CDR3 bases: TGTGCCAGTAGTACTTCAGGGATGGACTACGAGCAGTACTTC.

The rearrangement links TRBV4-3 to TRBJ2-3; the D gene is possibly TRBD2 (8 bases). The CDR3 is made up of 17 amino acids. The ends were cut back, 3 bases at V and 2 bases at J, with 18 bases in the middle. Germline V gives CDR1 LGHNA, CDR2 YSLEER. CDR3 in DNA: TGCGCCAGCAGCCATAGTAGCGGGACAGACCTCACAGATACGCAGTATTTT. It is translated as CASSHSSGTDLTDTQYF.

The chain uses TRBV7-8 and TRBJ2-2; D possibly matches TRBD1 or TRBD2 (5 bases each). Trimming took off 3 bases at V and 6 bases at J, with 8 bases between the two ends. Per germline, CDR1 SGHVS and CDR2 FQNEAQ. This CDR3 has 13 residues. CDR3 nucleotide sequence: TGTGCCAGCAGCTTGTTGGGGGCCGGGGAGCTGTTTTTT. It encodes CASSLLGAGELFF.

This clone has only one observation. The rearrangement joins TRBV7-8 to TRBJ2-2; 9 positions match TRBD2. The V gene end was trimmed by 5 bases and the J gene end by 1 base; junction bases not matched to a gene: 5. The CDR3 has 16 residues. The germline CDR1 and CDR2 sequences are SGHVS and FQNEAQ. CDR3 protein: CASSGRLAVNTGELFF. In DNA form, the CDR3 reads TGTGCCAGCAGCGGTCGACTAGCGGTGAACACCGGGGAGCTGTTTTTT.

The rearrangement links TRBV11-1 to TRBJ1-1; D is perhaps TRBD1 (5 bases). The CDR3 loop spans 14 amino acids. Germline assignment: CDR1 SGHAT and CDR2 FQDESV (reference sequence). Trimming removed 6 bases from V and 3 bases from J, with 14 bases in between. The CDR3 nucleotides read TGTGCCAGCAGTTCGCGGGGGGGTGACACTGAAGCTTTCTTT. Protein: CASSSRGGDTEAFF.

The rearrangement uses TRBV25-1 and TRBJ2-5; tentatively, D is TRBD1 (5 bases). The CDR3 spans 14 residues. CDR1 MGHDK and CDR2 SYGVNS come from the germline V gene. The ends were cut back, 0 bases at V and 3 bases at J, with 8 bases in the middle. The CDR3 DNA follows: TGTGCCAGCAGTGAATACGGACACAAAGAGACCCAGTACTTC. Translation: CASSEYGHKETQYF.